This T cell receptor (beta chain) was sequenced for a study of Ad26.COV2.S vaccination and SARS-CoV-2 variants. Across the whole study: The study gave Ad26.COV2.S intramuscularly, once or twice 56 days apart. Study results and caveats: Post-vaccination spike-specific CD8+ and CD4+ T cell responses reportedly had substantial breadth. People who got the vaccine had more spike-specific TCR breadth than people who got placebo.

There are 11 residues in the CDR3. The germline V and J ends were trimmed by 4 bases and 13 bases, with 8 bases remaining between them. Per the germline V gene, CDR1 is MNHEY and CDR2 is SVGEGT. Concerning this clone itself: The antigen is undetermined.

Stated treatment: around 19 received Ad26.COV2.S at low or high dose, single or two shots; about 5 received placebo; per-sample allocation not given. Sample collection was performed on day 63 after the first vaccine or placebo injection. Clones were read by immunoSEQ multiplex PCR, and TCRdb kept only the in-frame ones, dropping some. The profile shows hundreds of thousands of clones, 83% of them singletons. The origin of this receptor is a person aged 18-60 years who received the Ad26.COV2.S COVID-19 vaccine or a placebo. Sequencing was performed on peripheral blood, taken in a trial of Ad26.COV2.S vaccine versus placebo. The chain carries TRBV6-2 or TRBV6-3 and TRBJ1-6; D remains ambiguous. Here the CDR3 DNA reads TGTGCCAGCAGTTCCCCGGGGCCCCTCCACTTT. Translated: CASSSPGPLHF.